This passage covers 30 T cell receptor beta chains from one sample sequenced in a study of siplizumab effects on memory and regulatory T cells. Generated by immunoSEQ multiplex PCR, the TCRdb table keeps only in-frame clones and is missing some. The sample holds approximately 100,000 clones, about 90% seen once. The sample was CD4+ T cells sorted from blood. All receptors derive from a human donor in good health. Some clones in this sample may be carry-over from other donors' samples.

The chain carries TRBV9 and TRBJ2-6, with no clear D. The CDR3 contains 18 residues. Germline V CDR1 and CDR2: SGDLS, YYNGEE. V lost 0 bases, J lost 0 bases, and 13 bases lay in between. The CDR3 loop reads CASSVEGSTFSGANVLTF. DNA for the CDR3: TGTGCCAGCAGCGTAGAAGGTAGTACCTTCTCTGGGGCCAACGTCCTGACTTTC.

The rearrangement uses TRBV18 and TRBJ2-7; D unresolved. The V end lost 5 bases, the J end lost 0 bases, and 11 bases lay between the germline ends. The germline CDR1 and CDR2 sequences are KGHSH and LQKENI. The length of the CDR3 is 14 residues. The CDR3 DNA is TGTGCCAGCTCATCGACCTCGAGCTCCTACGAGCAGTACTTC. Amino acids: CASSSTSSSYEQYF.

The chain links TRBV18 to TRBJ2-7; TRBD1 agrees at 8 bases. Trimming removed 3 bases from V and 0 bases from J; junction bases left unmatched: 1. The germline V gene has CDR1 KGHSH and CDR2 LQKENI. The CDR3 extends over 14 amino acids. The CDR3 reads CASSPGTGSYEQYF. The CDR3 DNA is TGTGCCAGCTCACCGGGGACAGGCTCCTACGAGCAGTACTTC.

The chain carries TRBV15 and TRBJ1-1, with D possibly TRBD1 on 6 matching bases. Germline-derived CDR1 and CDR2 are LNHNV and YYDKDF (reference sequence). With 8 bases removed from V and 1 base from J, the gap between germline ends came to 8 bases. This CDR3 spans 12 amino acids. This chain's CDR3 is CATVGGNTEAFF. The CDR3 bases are TGTGCCACCGTAGGGGGGAACACTGAAGCTTTCTTT.

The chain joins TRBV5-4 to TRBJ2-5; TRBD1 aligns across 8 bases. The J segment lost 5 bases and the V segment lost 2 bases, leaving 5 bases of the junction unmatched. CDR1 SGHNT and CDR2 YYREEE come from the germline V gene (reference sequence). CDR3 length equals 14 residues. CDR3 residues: CASSFGQGAETQYF. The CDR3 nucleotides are TGTGCCAGCAGCTTCGGACAGGGAGCCGAGACCCAGTACTTC.

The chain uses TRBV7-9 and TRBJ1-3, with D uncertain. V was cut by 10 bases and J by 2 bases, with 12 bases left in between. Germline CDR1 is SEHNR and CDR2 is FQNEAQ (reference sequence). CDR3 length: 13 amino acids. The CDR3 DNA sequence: TGTGCCAATGATAGGGCAGCTGGAAACACCATATATTTT. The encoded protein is CANDRAAGNTIYF.

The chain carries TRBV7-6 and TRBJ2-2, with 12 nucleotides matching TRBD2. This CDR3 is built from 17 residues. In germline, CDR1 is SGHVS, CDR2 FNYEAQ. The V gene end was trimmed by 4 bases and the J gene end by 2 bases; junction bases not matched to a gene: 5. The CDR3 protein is CASSYPSGRANTGELFF. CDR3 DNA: TGTGCCAGCAGCTACCCTAGCGGGAGGGCCAACACCGGGGAGCTGTTTTTT.

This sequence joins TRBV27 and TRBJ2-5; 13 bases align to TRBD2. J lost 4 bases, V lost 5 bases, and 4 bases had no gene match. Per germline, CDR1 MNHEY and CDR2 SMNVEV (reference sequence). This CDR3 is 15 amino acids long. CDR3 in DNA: TGTGCCAGCAGTCCTCGGACTAGCGGGGGAGAGACCCAGTACTTC. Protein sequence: CASSPRTSGGETQYF.

CDR3 sequence: CASSGPDGLQYF. CDR3 nucleotides: TGTGCCAGCAGCGGACCCGATGGTCTTCAGTACTTC. The chain carries TRBV7-2 and TRBJ2-7; D is undetermined. This CDR3 spans 12 amino acids. The germline V gene has CDR1 SGHTA and CDR2 FQGNSA. V was clipped by 5 bases and J by 10 bases, with 15 bases between them. Variable domain in full (rest from reference TRBV7-2 and TRBJ2-7): GAGVSQSPSNKVTEKGKDVELRCDPISGHTALYWYRQSLGQGLEFLIYFQGNSAPDKSGLPSDRFSAERTGGSVSTLTIQRTQQEDSAVYLCASSGPDGLQYFGPGTRLTVT.

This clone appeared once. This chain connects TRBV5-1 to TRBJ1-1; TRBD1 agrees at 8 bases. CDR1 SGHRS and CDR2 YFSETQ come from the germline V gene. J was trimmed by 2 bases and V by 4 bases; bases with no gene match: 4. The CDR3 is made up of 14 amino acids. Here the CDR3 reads CASSTGQGNTEAFF. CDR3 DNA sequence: TGCGCCAGCAGCACCGGACAGGGAAACACTGAAGCTTTCTTT.

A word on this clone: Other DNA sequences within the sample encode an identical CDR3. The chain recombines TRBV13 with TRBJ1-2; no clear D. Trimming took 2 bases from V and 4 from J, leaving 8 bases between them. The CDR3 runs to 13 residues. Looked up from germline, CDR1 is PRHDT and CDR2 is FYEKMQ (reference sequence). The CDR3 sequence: CASSLQGVYGYTF. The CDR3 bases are TGTGCCAGCAGCTTACAAGGTGTCTATGGCTACACCTTC.

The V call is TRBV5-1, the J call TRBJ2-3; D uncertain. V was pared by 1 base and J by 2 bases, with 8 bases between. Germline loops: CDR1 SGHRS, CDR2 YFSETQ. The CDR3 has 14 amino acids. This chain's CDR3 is CASSLFQNTDTQYF. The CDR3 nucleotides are TGCGCCAGCAGCTTGTTTCAGAACACAGATACGCAGTATTTT.

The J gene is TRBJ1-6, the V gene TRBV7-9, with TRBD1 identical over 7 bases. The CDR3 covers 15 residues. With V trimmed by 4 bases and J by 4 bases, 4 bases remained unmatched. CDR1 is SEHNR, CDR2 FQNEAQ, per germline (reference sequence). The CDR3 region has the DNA TGTGCCAGCAGCTCCATACAGGGGTATAATTCACCCCTCCACTTT. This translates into CASSSIQGYNSPLHF. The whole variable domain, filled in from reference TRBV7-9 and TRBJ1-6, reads DTGVSQNPRHKITKRGQNVTFRCDPISEHNRLYWYRQTLGQGPEFLTYFQNEAQLEKSRLLSDRFSAERPKGSFSTLEIQRTEQGDSAMYLCASSSIQGYNSPLHFGNGTRLTVT.

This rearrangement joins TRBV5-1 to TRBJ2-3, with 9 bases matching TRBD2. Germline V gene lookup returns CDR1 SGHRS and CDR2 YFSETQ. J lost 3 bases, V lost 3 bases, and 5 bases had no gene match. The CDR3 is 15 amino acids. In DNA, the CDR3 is TGCGCCAGCAGCTGGAGCGGGAGGATAACAGATACGCAGTATTTT. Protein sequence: CASSWSGRITDTQYF. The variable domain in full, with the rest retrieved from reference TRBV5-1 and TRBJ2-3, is KAGVTQTPRYLIKTRGQQVTLSCSPISGHRSVSWYQQTPGQGLQFLFEYFSETQRNKGNFPGRFSGRQFSNSRSEMNVSTLELGDSALYLCASSWSGRITDTQYFGPGTRLTVL.

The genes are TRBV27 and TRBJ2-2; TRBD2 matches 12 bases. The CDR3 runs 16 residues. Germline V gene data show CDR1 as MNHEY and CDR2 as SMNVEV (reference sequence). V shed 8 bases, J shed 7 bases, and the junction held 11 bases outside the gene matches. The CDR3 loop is CASVSYPGLAGGELFF. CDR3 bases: TGTGCCAGCGTCTCCTACCCGGGACTAGCGGGCGGGGAGCTGTTTTTT.

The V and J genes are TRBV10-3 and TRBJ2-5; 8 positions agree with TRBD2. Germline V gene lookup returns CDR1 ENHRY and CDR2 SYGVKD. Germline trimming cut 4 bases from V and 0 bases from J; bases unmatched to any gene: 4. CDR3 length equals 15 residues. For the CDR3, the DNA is TGTGCCATCAGTGCCCCCGGGGGGGACCAAGAGACCCAGTACTTC. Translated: CAISAPGGDQETQYF.

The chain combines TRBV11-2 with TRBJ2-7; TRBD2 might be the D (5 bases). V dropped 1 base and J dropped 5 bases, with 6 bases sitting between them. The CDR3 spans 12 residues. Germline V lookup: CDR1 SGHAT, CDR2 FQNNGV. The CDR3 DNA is TGTGCCAGCAGCTTAGGAGGGAACGAGCAGTACTTC. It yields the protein CASSLGGNEQYF.

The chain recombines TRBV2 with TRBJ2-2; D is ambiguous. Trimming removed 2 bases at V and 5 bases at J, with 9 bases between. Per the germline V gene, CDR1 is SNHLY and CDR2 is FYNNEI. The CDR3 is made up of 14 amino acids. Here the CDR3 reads CASSEILETGELFF. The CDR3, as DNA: TGTGCCAGCAGTGAAATTTTGGAGACCGGGGAGCTGTTTTTT.

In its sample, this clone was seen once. The CDR3 DNA sequence: TGTGCCAGCACCACGTACACCGGGGAGCTGTTTTTT. Translated, it gives CASTTYTGELFF. The chain has TRBV27 and TRBJ2-2; D remains unclear. This CDR3 comprises 12 residues. CDR1 is MNHEY and CDR2 is SMNVEV in the germline V gene (reference sequence). Trimming stripped 7 bases from V and 3 bases from J, with 6 bases between.

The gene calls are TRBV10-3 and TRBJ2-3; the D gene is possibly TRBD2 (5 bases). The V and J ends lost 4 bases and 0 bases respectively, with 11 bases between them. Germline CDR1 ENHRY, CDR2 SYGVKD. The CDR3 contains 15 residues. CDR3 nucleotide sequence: TGTGCCATCAGTGGCCAGCGGTCAAGCACAGATACGCAGTATTTT. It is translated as CAISGQRSSTDTQYF.

DNA of the CDR3: TGTGCCAGCTCAACGGGACAGGGGGCGGTGAGCGAGCAGTACTTC. Amino acid sequence: CASSTGQGAVSEQYF. The chain recombines TRBV18 with TRBJ2-7; 12 bases are a match to TRBD1. Germline V gene lookup returns CDR1 KGHSH and CDR2 LQKENI. The trim removed 5 bases at V and 6 bases at J, leaving 8 bases unmatched. The CDR3 is 15 residues long. The whole variable domain, filled in from reference TRBV18 and TRBJ2-7, reads NAGVMQNPRHLVRRRGQEARLRCSPMKGHSHVYWYRQLPEEGLKFMVYLQKENIIDESGMPKERFSAEFPKEGPSILRIQQVVRGDSAAYFCASSTGQGAVSEQYFGPGTRLTVT.

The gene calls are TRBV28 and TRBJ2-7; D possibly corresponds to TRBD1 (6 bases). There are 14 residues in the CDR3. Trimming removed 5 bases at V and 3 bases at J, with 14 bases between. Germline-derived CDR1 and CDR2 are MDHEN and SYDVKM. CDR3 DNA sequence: TGTGCCAGCAGTGACGAAGGGACAAACTACGAGCAGTACTTC. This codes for CASSDEGTNYEQYF.

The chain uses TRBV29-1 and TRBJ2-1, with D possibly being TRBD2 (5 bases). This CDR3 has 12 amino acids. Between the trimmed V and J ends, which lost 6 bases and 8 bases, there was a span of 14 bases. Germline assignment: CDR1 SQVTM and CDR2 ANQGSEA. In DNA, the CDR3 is TGCAGCGTGAGACCGGGGAGCGATGAGCAGTTCTTC. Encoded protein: CSVRPGSDEQFF.

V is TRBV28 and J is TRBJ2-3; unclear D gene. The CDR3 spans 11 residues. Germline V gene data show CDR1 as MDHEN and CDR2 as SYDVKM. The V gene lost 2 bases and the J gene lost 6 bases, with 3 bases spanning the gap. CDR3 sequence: CASSLKDTQYF. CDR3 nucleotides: TGTGCCAGCAGTTTAAAGGATACGCAGTATTTT.

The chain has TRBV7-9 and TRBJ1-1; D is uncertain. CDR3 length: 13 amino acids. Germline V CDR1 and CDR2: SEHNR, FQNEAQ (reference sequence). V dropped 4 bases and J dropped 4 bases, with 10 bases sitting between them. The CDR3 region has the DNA TGTGCCAGCAGCTCAAATGGGCTCACTGAAGCTTTCTTT. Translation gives CASSSNGLTEAFF. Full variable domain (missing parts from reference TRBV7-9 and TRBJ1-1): DTGVSQNPRHKITKRGQNVTFRCDPISEHNRLYWYRQTLGQGPEFLTYFQNEAQLEKSRLLSDRFSAERPKGSFSTLEIQRTEQGDSAMYLCASSSNGLTEAFFGQGTRLTVV.

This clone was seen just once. CDR3 sequence (DNA): TGTGCCTGGAACACAGCGGGAGGGTCGTACGAGCAGTACTTC. It codes for CAWNTAGGSYEQYF. The chain carries TRBV30 and TRBJ2-7; TRBD2 agrees at 10 bases. CDR3 length: 14 residues. Germline CDR1 reads GTSNPN; CDR2 reads SVGIG (reference sequence). Trimming cost V 4 bases and J 4 bases; bases outside gene matches: 7.

CDR3 in amino acids: CASSEWTGGARGNQPQHF. CDR3 nucleotide sequence: TGTGCCAGTAGTGAGTGGACAGGGGGCGCACGTGGCAATCAGCCCCAGCATTTT. The rearrangement links TRBV19 to TRBJ1-5; 11 positions match TRBD1. With V trimmed by 5 bases and J by 2 bases, 11 bases remained unmatched. Germline V gives CDR1 LNHDA, CDR2 SQIVND (reference sequence). The CDR3 is made up of 18 amino acids. The full variable domain, completed using reference TRBV19 and TRBJ1-5, is DGGITQSPKYLFRKEGQNVTLSCEQNLNHDAMYWYRQDPGQGLRLIYYSQIVNDFQKGDIAEGYSVSREKKESFPLTVTSAQKNPTAFYLCASSEWTGGARGNQPQHFGDGTRLSIL.

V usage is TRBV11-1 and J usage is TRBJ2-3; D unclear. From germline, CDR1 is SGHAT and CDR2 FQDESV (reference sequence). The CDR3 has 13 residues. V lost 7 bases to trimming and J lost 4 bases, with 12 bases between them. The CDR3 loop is CASMTRVADTQYF. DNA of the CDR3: TGTGCCAGCATGACTCGAGTGGCAGATACGCAGTATTTT.

The CDR3: CASIGPGNTEAFF. The CDR3 DNA sequence: TGTGCCAGTATAGGTCCCGGGAACACTGAAGCTTTCTTT. The V and J genes are TRBV19 and TRBJ1-1; no definite D call. Trimming took 7 bases from V and 1 from J, leaving 10 bases between them. CDR3 size: 13 residues. The V gene's germline CDR1 is LNHDA and CDR2 SQIVND (reference sequence).

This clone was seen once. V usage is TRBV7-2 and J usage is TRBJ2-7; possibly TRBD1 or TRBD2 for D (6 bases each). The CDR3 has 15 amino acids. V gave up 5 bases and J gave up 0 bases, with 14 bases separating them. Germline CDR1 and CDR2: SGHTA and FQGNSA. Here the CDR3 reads CASSRRGQSSYEQYF. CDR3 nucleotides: TGTGCCAGCAGCCGCCGGGGGCAGAGCTCCTACGAGCAGTACTTC.